A single sample is the source of the 7 T cell receptor beta chains below, sequenced in a study of technical replicates of blood from a handful of donors. The method was immunoSEQ multiplex PCR; TCRdb's version includes in-frame clones alone and lacks a portion of them. The table has tens of thousands of clones, about 94% seen once. Sequenced: T cells isolated from PBMCs. The source of these receptors is a human donor in good health.

The rearrangement joins TRBV5-1 to TRBJ1-1; no firm D call. Trimming cost V 1 base and J 0 bases, with 7 bases left between them. Germline CDR1 SGHRS, CDR2 YFSETQ. The CDR3 covers 14 residues. The CDR3 loop reads CASSLSQVNTEAFF. In DNA, the CDR3 is TGCGCCAGCAGCTTGTCTCAGGTGAACACTGAAGCTTTCTTT.

This chain uses TRBV7-2 with TRBJ2-7, with TRBD2 matching over 10 bases. Germline V gene data show CDR1 as SGHTA and CDR2 as FQGNSA. Trimming at V came to 6 bases and at J to 5 bases, leaving 4 bases not matched to a gene. The CDR3 totals 13 residues. CDR3 in amino acids: CASSLLAGDEQYF. CDR3 coding DNA: TGTGCCAGCAGTCTCCTAGCGGGAGACGAGCAGTACTTC.

The chain uses TRBV6-4 and TRBJ2-2; D may be TRBD1 (5 bases). The CDR3 is made up of 16 amino acids. In germline, CDR1 is MRHNA, CDR2 SNTAGT. V was pared by 4 bases and J by 0 bases, with 12 bases between. The CDR3 nucleotides are TGTGCCAGCAGTGTTTACAGGTGCGCGAACACCGGGGAGCTGTTTTTT. It encodes CASSVYRCANTGELFF.

The V gene is TRBV27, the J gene TRBJ2-3, with D unresolved. CDR1 and CDR2 (germline): MNHEY, SMNVEV (reference sequence). V lost 9 bases and J 0 bases, leaving 13 bases between the germline ends. The CDR3 is 14 amino acids. Here the CDR3 DNA reads TGTGCCAGTATACCGCGAGGCAGCACAGATACGCAGTATTTT. Encoded protein: CASIPRGSTDTQYF.

This rearrangement joins TRBV28 to TRBJ2-2; TRBD1 aligns across 7 bases. Germline V gives CDR1 MDHEN, CDR2 SYDVKM. The junction had 21 bases not matched to a gene; V was cut back by 6 bases and J by 14 bases. This CDR3 is built from 16 residues. The CDR3 reads CASRDGQDVKREPLFF. CDR3 in DNA: TGTGCCAGCAGAGACGGACAGGATGTTAAAAGAGAGCCTCTGTTTTTT.

This chain connects TRBV6-1 to TRBJ2-2, with 12 bases aligning to TRBD2. Germline V gene lookup returns CDR1 MNHNS and CDR2 SASEGT. The CDR3 contains 17 residues. V lost 5 bases and J lost 2; bases outside the gene matches: 6. The CDR3 nucleotides read TGTGCCAGCAGTAAAGAACTAGCGGGGGGAAACACCGGGGAGCTGTTTTTT. This translates into CASSKELAGGNTGELFF.

The chain recombines TRBV7-6 with TRBJ2-7; TRBD1 aligns across 9 bases. With 3 bases clipped from V and 6 bases from J, the junction kept 9 bases outside the gene matches. Germline CDR1 is SGHVS and CDR2 is FNYEAQ. This CDR3 is built from 15 residues. The CDR3 DNA follows: TGTGCCAGCAGCTTTTACCCTGGGACAGGGAGCGAGCAGTACTTC. As protein: CASSFYPGTGSEQYF.